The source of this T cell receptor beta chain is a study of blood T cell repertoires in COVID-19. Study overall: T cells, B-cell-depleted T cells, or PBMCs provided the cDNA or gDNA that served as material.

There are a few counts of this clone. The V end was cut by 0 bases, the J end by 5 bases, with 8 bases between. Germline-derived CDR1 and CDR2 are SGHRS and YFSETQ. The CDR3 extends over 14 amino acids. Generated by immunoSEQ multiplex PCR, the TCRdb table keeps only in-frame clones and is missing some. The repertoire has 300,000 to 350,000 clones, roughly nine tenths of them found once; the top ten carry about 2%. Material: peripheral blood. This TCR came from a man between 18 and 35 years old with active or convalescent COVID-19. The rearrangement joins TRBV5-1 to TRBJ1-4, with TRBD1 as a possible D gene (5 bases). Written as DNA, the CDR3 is TGCGCCAGCAGCTTGGACAGGCCGAATGAAAAACTGTTTTTT. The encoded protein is CASSLDRPNEKLFF.